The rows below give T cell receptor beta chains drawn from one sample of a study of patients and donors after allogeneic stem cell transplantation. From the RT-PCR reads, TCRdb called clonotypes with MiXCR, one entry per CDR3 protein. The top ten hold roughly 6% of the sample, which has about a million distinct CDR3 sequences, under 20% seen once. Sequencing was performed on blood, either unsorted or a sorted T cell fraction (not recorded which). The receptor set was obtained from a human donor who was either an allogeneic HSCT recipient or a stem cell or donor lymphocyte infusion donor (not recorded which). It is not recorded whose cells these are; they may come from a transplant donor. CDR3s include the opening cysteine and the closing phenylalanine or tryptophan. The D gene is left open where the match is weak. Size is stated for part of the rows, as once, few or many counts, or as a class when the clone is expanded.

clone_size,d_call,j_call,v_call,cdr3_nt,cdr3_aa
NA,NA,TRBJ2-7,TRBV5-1,TGCGCCAGCAGTTTTGGAGTGGAAGAGCAGTACTTC,CASSFGVEEQYF
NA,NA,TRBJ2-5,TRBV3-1,TGTGCCAGCAGCCAAACGGGAACAGAAGAGACCCAGTACTTC,CASSQTGTEETQYF
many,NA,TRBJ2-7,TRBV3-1,TGTGCCAGCAGCCCAAGTGCAGGGCCCTCCTACGAGCAGTACTTC,CASSPSAGPSYEQYF
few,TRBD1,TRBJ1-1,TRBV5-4,TGTGCCAGCAGACAGGGACAGAAGAACACTGAAGCTTTCTTT,CASRQGQKNTEAFF
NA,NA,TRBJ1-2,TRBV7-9,TGTGCCAGCAGCGGACAGACTTACCCCTCTAACTATGGCTACACCTTC,CASSGQTYPSNYGYTF
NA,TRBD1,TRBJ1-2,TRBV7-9,TGTGCCAGCAGCTTCCTGGGACAGGGTGACGGCTACACCTTC,CASSFLGQGDGYTF
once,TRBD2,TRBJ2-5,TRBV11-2,TGTGCCAGCAGCTCCGGGACTAGCGGGAACCGGGGGACCCAGTACTTC,CASSSGTSGNRGTQYF
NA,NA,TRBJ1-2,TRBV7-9,TGTGCCAGCCCAATAGGGGGTGACTATGGCTACACCTTC,CASPIGGDYGYTF
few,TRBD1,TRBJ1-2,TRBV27,TGTGCCAGCAGTTCACCGGGGACAGGTGGTTCTAACTATGGCTACACCTTC,CASSSPGTGGSNYGYTF
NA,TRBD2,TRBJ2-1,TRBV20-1,TGCAGTGCTAGAGATAGCGGGGGGGCGAATGGTAATGAGCAGTTCTTC,CSARDSGGANGNEQFF
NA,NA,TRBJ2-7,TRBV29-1,TGCAGCGTTTTGCGGGGTTCCTACGAGCAGTACTTC,CSVLRGSYEQYF
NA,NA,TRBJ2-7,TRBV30,TGTGCCTGGAGTGTAACGGGGAGCCACGAGCAGTACTTC,CAWSVTGSHEQYF
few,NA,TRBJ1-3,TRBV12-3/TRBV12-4,TGTGCCAGCGGATGGGGTTTTGGAAACACCATATATTTT,CASGWGFGNTIYF
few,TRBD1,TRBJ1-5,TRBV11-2,TGTGCCAGCAGCCCAGGGGGCAGCTGGGGGCAGCCCCAGCATTTT,CASSPGGSWGQPQHF
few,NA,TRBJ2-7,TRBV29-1,TGCAGCGTTGAAGTATTCGGCTCCGAGCAGTACTTC,CSVEVFGSEQYF
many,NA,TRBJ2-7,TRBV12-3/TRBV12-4,TGTGCCAGCAGCGAGGGTGTCTACGAGCAGTACTTC,CASSEGVYEQYF
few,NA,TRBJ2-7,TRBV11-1,TGTGCCAGCACCTGGGGACATTCGTACGAGCAGTACTTC,CASTWGHSYEQYF
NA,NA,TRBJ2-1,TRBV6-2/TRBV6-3,TGTGCCAGCCTTGGGCGGGGCGAGCAGTTCTTC,CASLGRGEQFF
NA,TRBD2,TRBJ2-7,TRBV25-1,TGTGCCAGCACCAGGACTAGCGGGGGATACGAGCAGTACTTC,CASTRTSGGYEQYF
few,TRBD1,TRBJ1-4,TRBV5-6,TGTGCCAGCAGTCACGAGACAGGGCGGAAGAATGAAAAACTGTTTTTT,CASSHETGRKNEKLFF
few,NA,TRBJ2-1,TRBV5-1,TGCGCCAGCAGCCCTGGACAATCCATTAATGGTGAGCAGTTCTTC,CASSPGQSINGEQFF
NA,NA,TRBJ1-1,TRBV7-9,TGTGCCAGCAGCTTAGGCGGATATGAAGCTTTCTTT,CASSLGGYEAFF
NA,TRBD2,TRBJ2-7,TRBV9,TGTGCCAGCAGCGTAGTTAGCGGGAGCGAGCAGTACTTC,CASSVVSGSEQYF
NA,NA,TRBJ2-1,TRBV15,TGTGCCACCAGCAGCATCCTAGCGAGGAGCGTTGAGCAGTTCTTC,CATSSILARSVEQFF
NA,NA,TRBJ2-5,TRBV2,TGTGCCATCCTCCCGGAGACCCAGTACTTC,CAILPETQYF
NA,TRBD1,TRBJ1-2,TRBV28,TGTGCCAGCAGTCCCCGCGACAGGGAAATCTATGGCTACACCTTC,CASSPRDREIYGYTF
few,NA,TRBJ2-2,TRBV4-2,TGTGCCAGCAGCCAACGGGAGTACACCGGGGAGCTGTTTTTT,CASSQREYTGELFF
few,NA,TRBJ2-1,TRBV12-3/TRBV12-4,TGTGCCAGCAGTTTAGCGGGCGTGGCTCTAGGGGATGAGCAGTTCTTC,CASSLAGVALGDEQFF
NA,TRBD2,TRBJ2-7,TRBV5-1,TGCGCCAGCACCAATGGGACTAGCGGGAGGAGTAACCAGTACTTC,CASTNGTSGRSNQYF
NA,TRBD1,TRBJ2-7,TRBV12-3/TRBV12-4,TGTGCCAGCAGCGGGCAAGGGGACAGCTACTACGAGCAGTACTTC,CASSGQGDSYYEQYF
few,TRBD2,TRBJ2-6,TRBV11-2,TGTGCCAGCAGCTCCCGGGGAGGGGTCAGCTCTGGGGCCAACGTCCTGACTTTC,CASSSRGGVSSGANVLTF
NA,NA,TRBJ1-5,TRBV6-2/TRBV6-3,TGTGCCAGCAGTTACGGCAGGCCACGGCAGCCCCAGCATTTT,CASSYGRPRQPQHF
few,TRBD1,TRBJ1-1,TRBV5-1,TGCGCCAGCAGCTTTGACAGGGGCGCTGAAGCTTTCTTT,CASSFDRGAEAFF
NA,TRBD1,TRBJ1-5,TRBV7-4,TGTGCCAGCAGCTTAGACGACAGGGGAGACTCAATCAAGCCCCAGCATTTT,CASSLDDRGDSIKPQHF
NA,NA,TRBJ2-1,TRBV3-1,TGTGCCAGCAGCCCCGTTAGAGGGAGTGAGCAGTTCTTC,CASSPVRGSEQFF
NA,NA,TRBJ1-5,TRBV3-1,TGTGCCAGCAGCCAGGCACATCAGCCCCAGCATTTT,CASSQAHQPQHF
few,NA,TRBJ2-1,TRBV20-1,TGCAGTGCTAGAGGTCGGCCAGTAAGCTCCTACAATGAGCAGTTCTTC,CSARGRPVSSYNEQFF
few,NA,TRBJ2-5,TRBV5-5,TGTGCCAGCAGCCGGGGCCTCTGGGAGACCCAGTACTTC,CASSRGLWETQYF
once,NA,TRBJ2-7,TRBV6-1,TGTGCCAGCAGAACTAGGGGACTCAGCTCCTACGAGCAGTACTTC,CASRTRGLSSYEQYF
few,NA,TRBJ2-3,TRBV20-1,TGCAGTGCTCCCCGGGACTCAGATACGCAGTATTTT,CSAPRDSDTQYF
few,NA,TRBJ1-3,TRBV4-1,TGCGCCAGCAGCCAAGAGATCTTATGGGACACCATATATTTT,CASSQEILWDTIYF
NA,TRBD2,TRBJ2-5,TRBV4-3,TGCGCCAGCAGCCAGGGGAGCGGGGCCCCAGAGACCCAGTACTTC,CASSQGSGAPETQYF
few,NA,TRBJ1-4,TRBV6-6,TGTGCCAGCAGTTTAACAAGGGATGAAAAACTGTTTTTT,CASSLTRDEKLFF
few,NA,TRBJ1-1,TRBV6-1,TGTGCCAGCAGCTTTCTTTTACAATGGGGTTCCGGCACTGAAGCTTTCTTT,CASSFLLQWGSGTEAFF
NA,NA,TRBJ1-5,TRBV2,TGTGCCAGCAGTTGGACGGACAACTATCAGCCCCAGCATTTT,CASSWTDNYQPQHF
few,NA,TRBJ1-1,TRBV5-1,TGCGCCAGCAGCTCAACTGGACAGTTGAACACTGAAGCTTTCTTT,CASSSTGQLNTEAFF
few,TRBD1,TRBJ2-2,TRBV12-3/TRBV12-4,TGTGCCAGCAGGGGACAGCTGAACACCGGGGAGCTGTTTTTT,CASRGQLNTGELFF
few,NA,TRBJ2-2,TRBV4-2,TGTGCCAGCAGGCCGAGAGGGGTTCACGGGGAGCTGTTTTTT,CASRPRGVHGELFF